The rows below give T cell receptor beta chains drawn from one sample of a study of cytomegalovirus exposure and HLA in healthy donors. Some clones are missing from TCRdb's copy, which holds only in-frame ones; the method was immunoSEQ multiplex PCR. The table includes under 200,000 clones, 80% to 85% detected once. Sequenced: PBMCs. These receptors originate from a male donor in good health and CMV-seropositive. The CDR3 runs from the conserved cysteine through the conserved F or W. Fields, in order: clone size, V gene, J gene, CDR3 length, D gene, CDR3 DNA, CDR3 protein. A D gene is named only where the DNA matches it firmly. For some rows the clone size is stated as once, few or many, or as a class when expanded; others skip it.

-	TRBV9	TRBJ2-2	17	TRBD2	TGTGCCAGCAGCGTGACGGCGGGAGGGCTCGGGACTGGGGAGCTGTTTTTT	CASSVTAGGLGTGELFF
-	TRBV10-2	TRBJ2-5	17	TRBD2	TGCGCCAGCAGGGACGAGACTAGCGGGAGGGCCAAAGAGACCCAGTACTTC	CASRDETSGRAKETQYF
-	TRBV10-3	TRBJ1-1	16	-	TGTGCCATCAGTGATCCCGGAGGGCAGAGGGACACTGAAGCTTTCTTT	CAISDPGGQRDTEAFF
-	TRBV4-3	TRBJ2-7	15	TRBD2	TGCGCCAGCAGCCCCGGGTGGGCTAGCGGCTACGAGCAGTACTTC	CASSPGWASGYEQYF
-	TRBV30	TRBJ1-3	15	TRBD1	TGTGCCTTAGAACCCCCGGGACAGGGGCGAAACACCATATATTTT	CALEPPGQGRNTIYF
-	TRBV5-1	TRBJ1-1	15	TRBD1	TGCGCCAGCAGCGGACCGGGACAGAAGAACACTGAAGCTTTCTTT	CASSGPGQKNTEAFF
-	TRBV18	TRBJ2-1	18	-	TGTGCCAGCTCACCCAAGCGGGGAGTGCAGGGGAACGAAGATGAGCAGTTCTTC	CASSPKRGVQGNEDEQFF
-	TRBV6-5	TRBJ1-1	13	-	TGTGCCAGCAGTTATCGGGGTAATGGTGAAGCTTTCTTT	CASSYRGNGEAFF
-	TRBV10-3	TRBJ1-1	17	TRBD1	TGTGCCATCAAGCCCGCCACAGGGGCCGTCATGAACACTGAAGCTTTCTTT	CAIKPATGAVMNTEAFF
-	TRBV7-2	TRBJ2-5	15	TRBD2	TGTGCCAGCAGCCTAGGGACTACCCCCCAAGAGACCCAGTACTTC	CASSLGTTPQETQYF
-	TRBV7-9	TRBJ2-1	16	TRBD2	TGTGCCAGCAGCTTAGGCTTGCGGGAGCCCTACAATGAGCAGTTCTTC	CASSLGLREPYNEQFF
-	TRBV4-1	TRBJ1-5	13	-	TGCGCCAGCAGCCAAACGGGGGGTCAGCCCCAGCATTTT	CASSQTGGQPQHF
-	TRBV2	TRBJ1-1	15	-	TGTGCCAGCAGGGGTTCAACGACAGGTCACACTGAAGCTTTCTTT	CASRGSTTGHTEAFF
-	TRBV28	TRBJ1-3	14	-	TGTGCCAGCAGTTTCTTTGCCAGGGCGGACACCATATATTTT	CASSFFARADTIYF
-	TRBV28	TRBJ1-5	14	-	TGTGCCAGCATTACTAAAATAAGCAATCAGCCCCAGCATTTT	CASITKISNQPQHF
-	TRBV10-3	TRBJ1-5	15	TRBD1	TGTGCCATCAGTGAGTCGACAGGGGCGGGGCAGCCCCAGCATTTT	CAISESTGAGQPQHF
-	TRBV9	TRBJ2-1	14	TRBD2	TGTGCCAGCAGCGTCAGCGGGGGGTACAATGAGCAGTTCTTC	CASSVSGGYNEQFF
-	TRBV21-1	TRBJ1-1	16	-	TGTGCCAGCAGCAAACTAAGGACAGGGGTGGACACTGAAGCTTTCTTT	CASSKLRTGVDTEAFF
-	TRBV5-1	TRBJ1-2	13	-	TGCGCCAGCGACGGGGGAGGAAACTATGGCTACACCTTC	CASDGGGNYGYTF
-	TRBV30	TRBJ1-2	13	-	TGTGCCTGGAGACAGGGAATGAGCTATGGCTACACCTTC	CAWRQGMSYGYTF
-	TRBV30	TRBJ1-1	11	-	TGTGCCTTGCTAGCGGGACGTGAAGCTTTCTTT	CALLAGREAFF
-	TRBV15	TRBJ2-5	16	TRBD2	TGTGCCACCAGCAGGCCATTAGCGGGAGGGCAAGAGACCCAGTACTTC	CATSRPLAGGQETQYF
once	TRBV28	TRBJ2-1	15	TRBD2	TGTGCCAGCAGTTTAGCGCTAGCGGGAGGGGGGGAGCAGTTCTTC	CASSLALAGGGEQFF
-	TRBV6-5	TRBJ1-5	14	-	TGTGCCAGCAGTTACACGGTGTCGGATCAGCCCCAGCATTTT	CASSYTVSDQPQHF
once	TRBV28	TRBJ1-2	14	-	TGTGCCAGCAGTTTTATACGGAGGTTAGGTGGCTACACCTTC	CASSFIRRLGGYTF
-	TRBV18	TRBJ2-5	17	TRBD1	TGTGCCAGCTCACCACGGCCCCAGGGGGCTGGTGGGGAGACCCAGTACTTC	CASSPRPQGAGGETQYF
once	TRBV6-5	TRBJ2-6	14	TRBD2	TGTGCCAGCAGTCGGGGGGATGGGGCCAACGTCCTGACTTTC	CASSRGDGANVLTF
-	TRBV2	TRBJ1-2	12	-	TGTGCCAGCTCCAGGGGTTTGGATGGCTACACCTTC	CASSRGLDGYTF
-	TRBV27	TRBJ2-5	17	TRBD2	TGTGCCAGCCGATCCAACTTTCTAGCGGGATCACAAGAGACCCAGTACTTC	CASRSNFLAGSQETQYF
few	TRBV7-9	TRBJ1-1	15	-	TGTGCCAGCAGCTTAACGCGGCTTCCGAACACTGAAGCTTTCTTT	CASSLTRLPNTEAFF
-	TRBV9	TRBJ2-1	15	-	TGTGCCAGCAGCGTAGAGGTCGGGAGTGGGAATGAGCAGTTCTTC	CASSVEVGSGNEQFF
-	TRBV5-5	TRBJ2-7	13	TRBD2	TGTGCCAGCAGCTTCCCCGGGGGGGACGAGCAGTACTTC	CASSFPGGDEQYF
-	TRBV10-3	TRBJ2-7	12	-	TGTGCCATGAAGGACAGCCCTTTAGAGCAGTACTTC	CAMKDSPLEQYF
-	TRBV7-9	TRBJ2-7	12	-	TGTGCCAGCAGCTTACGGGGTTACGAGCAGTACTTC	CASSLRGYEQYF
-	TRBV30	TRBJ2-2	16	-	TGTGCCTGGACAAGCGCCGGGACTCCGAACACCGGGGAGCTGTTTTTT	CAWTSAGTPNTGELFF
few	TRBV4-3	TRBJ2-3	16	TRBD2	TGCGCCAGCAGCCAAGAACTAGCGGGGGGCACAGATACGCAGTATTTT	CASSQELAGGTDTQYF
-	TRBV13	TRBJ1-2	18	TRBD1	TGTGCCAGCAGCTTAGGCGGGCGACTCCCGGGACAGGTCTATGGCTACACCTTC	CASSLGGRLPGQVYGYTF
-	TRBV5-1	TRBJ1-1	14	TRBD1	TGCGCCAGCAGCCCGGGACAGATCAACACTGAAGCTTTCTTT	CASSPGQINTEAFF
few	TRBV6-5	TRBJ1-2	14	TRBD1	TGTGCCAGCAGGCTTGGACAGGGGGCGGGCGGCTACACCTTC	CASRLGQGAGGYTF
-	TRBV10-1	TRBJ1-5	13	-	TGCGCCAGCAGTGAGACACCTGAGGGGCCCCAGCATTTT	CASSETPEGPQHF
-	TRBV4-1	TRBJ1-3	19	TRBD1	TGCGCCAGCAGCCAAGATACCCCAGGGGGTGGAGGACCTGGAAACACCATATATTTT	CASSQDTPGGGGPGNTIYF